The following is a TCR beta chain sequence with its context. This entry belongs to a study of tumor-infiltrating lymphocytes in oesophageal squamous cell carcinoma. One entry per CDR3 protein results from TCRdb running MiXCR on the PCR reads. The table lists under 20,000 distinct CDR3 sequences, around 43% of them singletons. CDR1 and CDR2 from the germline V gene are SGHVT and SQSDAQ. Germline trimming cut 6 bases from V and 10 bases from J; bases unmatched to any gene: 10. The CDR3 consists of 14 residues. The rearrangement joins TRBV7-4 to TRBJ2-1, with 9 bases lining up with TRBD2. The sequence was collected from a male donor with esophageal squamous cell carcinoma. Sequenced sample: blood. This CDR3 is CASSPGLADPEQFF. CDR3 in DNA: TGTGCCAGCAGTCCGGGACTAGCCGATCCCGAGCAGTTCTTC. Variable domain in full (rest from reference TRBV7-4 and TRBJ2-1): GAGVSQSPRYKVAKRGRDVALRCDSISGHVTLYWYRQTLGQGSEVLTYSQSDAQRDKSGRPSGRFSAERPERSVSTLKIQRTEQGDSAVYLCASSPGLADPEQFFGPGTRLTVL.